A selection of T cell receptor beta chains follows, all from one sample in a study of shared clonotypes between healthy human individuals. The table came from immunoSEQ multiplex PCR; TCRdb's copy has only in-frame clones and leaves some out. Among hundreds of thousands of clones listed, roughly 96% were seen once. Sequenced material: naive CD8+ T cells sorted from blood. Receptor source: a woman aged 30 to 39 in good health. The CDR3 runs from the conserved cysteine through the conserved F or W. D genes are given only for firm matches. Where a row states a size, it is once, few, many or the class of an expanded clone; other rows omit it.

.	TRBV7-2	TRBJ2-7	TRBD2	TGTGCCAGCAGCGCGGGGACTAGCGGCCCATACGAGCAGTACTTC	CASSAGTSGPYEQYF
.	TRBV4-1	TRBJ2-7	TRBD2	TGCGCCAGCAGCTTGAGCGGGGGCGGATACGAGCAGTACTTC	CASSLSGGGYEQYF
.	TRBV5-6	TRBJ2-1	.	TGTGCCAGCAGCTCGGGGGGCCATGAGCAGTTCTTC	CASSSGGHEQFF
once	TRBV15	TRBJ1-4	.	TGTGCCACCAGCAGAGCAGGGGCGGCTAATGAAAAACTGTTTTTT	CATSRAGAANEKLFF
once	TRBV9	TRBJ2-5	TRBD1	TGTGCCAGCAGCGAGGGACAGGGGGCCCCTCTAGAGACCCAGTACTTC	CASSEGQGAPLETQYF
.	TRBV27	TRBJ2-1	TRBD2	TGTGCCAGCAGTTTTCGCGGGAGGGCCGGTAATGAGCAGTTCTTC	CASSFRGRAGNEQFF
.	TRBV19	TRBJ1-1	.	TGTGCCAGTAGTCGGGGCTCCTGGGATACTGAAGCTTTCTTT	CASSRGSWDTEAFF
.	TRBV28	TRBJ2-7	.	TGTGCCAGCAGTTTAAGGGGGGGTTCCTACGAGCAGTACTTC	CASSLRGGSYEQYF
once	TRBV27	TRBJ1-5	.	TGTGCCAGCAGTTTTCTTAGTTCGACAGGTAGCAATCAGCCCCAGCATTTT	CASSFLSSTGSNQPQHF
.	TRBV7-8	TRBJ2-7	.	TGTGCCAGCACCCACCATGAGGTCAGAGCCTACGAGCAGTACTTC	CASTHHEVRAYEQYF
.	TRBV19	TRBJ2-7	TRBD2	TGTGCCAGTAGTATGCTAGCGGGAGAACAGCAGTACTTC	CASSMLAGEQQYF
.	TRBV27	TRBJ1-1	.	TGTGCCAGCAGGAATGGCGGGGGGAACACTGAAGCTTTCTTT	CASRNGGGNTEAFF
.	TRBV27	TRBJ1-5	TRBD1	TGTGCCAGCAGTGACCGGGACAGTAATCAGCCCCAGCATTTT	CASSDRDSNQPQHF
.	TRBV20-1	TRBJ2-7	.	TGCAGTGCTAGGAGTGGCGAGCAGTACTTC	CSARSGEQYF
.	TRBV4-1	TRBJ2-2	.	TGCGCCAGCAGCCAAGATATTAGGGCCGGGGAGCTGTTTTTT	CASSQDIRAGELFF
.	TRBV19	TRBJ2-3	.	TGTGCCAGTAGTATGGGGCACCCCGCGGGTACGCAGTATTTT	CASSMGHPAGTQYF
.	TRBV27	TRBJ1-5	TRBD1	TGTGCCAGCAGTAGGACAGGGTCCGGGCAGCCCCAGCATTTT	CASSRTGSGQPQHF
.	TRBV6-5	TRBJ1-5	TRBD1	TGTGCCAGCAGGCAGGGGACAGGTGGAAATCAGCCCCAGCATTTT	CASRQGTGGNQPQHF
.	TRBV27	TRBJ2-7	TRBD2	TGTGCCAGCGGGACTAGCCGGTACGAGCAGTACTTC	CASGTSRYEQYF
.	TRBV16	TRBJ2-7	TRBD2	TGTGCCAGCAGCTGGGGACTAGATGAGCAGTACTTC	CASSWGLDEQYF
.	TRBV7-9	TRBJ2-5	TRBD2	TGTGCCAGCAGCGGACTAGGGCGAGAGACCCAGTACTTC	CASSGLGRETQYF
.	TRBV10-2	TRBJ2-7	.	TGCGCCAGCAGTGGGGTGACAGCAGGGTCCGAGCAGTACTTC	CASSGVTAGSEQYF
.	TRBV7-9	TRBJ2-7	.	TGTGCCAGCCGCCGGGATTTATACGAGCAGTACTTC	CASRRDLYEQYF
.	TRBV30	TRBJ2-1	TRBD2	TGTGCCTGCAGACCTGGGCTAGCGGGAGGGGGTGAGCAGTTCTTC	CACRPGLAGGGEQFF
.	TRBV14	TRBJ2-2	TRBD1	TGTGCCAGCAGCCAAGAACCCGGACAGGGGACCGGGGAGCTGTTTTTT	CASSQEPGQGTGELFF
.	TRBV7-9	TRBJ2-1	TRBD2	TGTGCCAGCAGCTTGACTAGCGGGAGGGCACACAATGAGCAGTTCTTC	CASSLTSGRAHNEQFF
.	TRBV6-1	TRBJ1-5	.	TGTGCCAGCAGTGAAATAAGTAGCACCCAGCATTTT	CASSEISSTQHF
.	TRBV7-3	TRBJ2-3	.	TGTGCCAGCAGCATCGGGACGGCGGTTAGCACAGATACGCAGTATTTT	CASSIGTAVSTDTQYF
.	TRBV4-1	TRBJ2-2	.	TGCGCCAGCAGCCAACCCGGTAGGGGGGCCGGGGAGCTGTTTTTT	CASSQPGRGAGELFF
.	TRBV7-9	TRBJ2-7	TRBD2	TGTGCCAGCAGCTTAGGGTCTAGCGGGAGCTCCTACGAGCAGTACTTC	CASSLGSSGSSYEQYF
.	TRBV7-3	TRBJ2-1	.	TGTGCCAACCGGGTGAGCTCCTCCTACAATGAGCAGTTCTTC	CANRVSSSYNEQFF
.	TRBV5-6	TRBJ1-1	.	TGTGCCAGCAGCTTGGGGGGGCTATACACTGAAGCTTTCTTT	CASSLGGLYTEAFF
.	TRBV4-2	TRBJ2-3	TRBD2	TGTGCCAGCAGCCAAGATCCAGGTTCGGTTAGCGGGAGAGGTGCAGATACGCAGTATTTT	CASSQDPGSVSGRGADTQYF
.	TRBV6-5	TRBJ2-7	.	TGTGCCAGCAGCTCGGGACAAGACTACGAGCAGTACTTC	CASSSGQDYEQYF
.	TRBV21-1	TRBJ2-7	.	TGTGCCAGCAGGAGGGACTCAAGGACGTACGAGCAGTACTTC	CASRRDSRTYEQYF
.	TRBV10-3	TRBJ2-3	.	TGTGCCATCAGTAGTGATGGCACAGATACGCAGTATTTT	CAISSDGTDTQYF
.	TRBV7-3	TRBJ2-3	TRBD2	TGTGCCAGCAGTAAAGCTAGCGGGAGCACAGATACGCAGTATTTT	CASSKASGSTDTQYF
.	TRBV19	TRBJ1-5	.	TGTGCCAGTAGTATAGTTGCAGGGGTTCAGCCCCAGCATTTT	CASSIVAGVQPQHF
.	TRBV7-9	TRBJ1-2	TRBD1	TGTGCCAGCAGGGACAGGGGCCGAGGCTACACCTTC	CASRDRGRGYTF
.	TRBV19	TRBJ1-5	TRBD1	TGTGCCAGTAGTATTGTGACAGGGGGTAATCAGCCCCAGCATTTT	CASSIVTGGNQPQHF
.	TRBV11-2	TRBJ2-3	TRBD2	TGTGCCAGCAGCTCCGTAGCGGGAGTCACAGATACGCAGTATTTT	CASSSVAGVTDTQYF
.	TRBV27	TRBJ2-1	TRBD2	TGTGCCAGCAGTTCGGGACTAGCTGGCAATGAGCAGTTCTTC	CASSSGLAGNEQFF
.	TRBV15	TRBJ1-4	.	TGTGCCACCAGCAGGGGCCGGGGGCAGGGGAATGAAAAACTGTTTTTT	CATSRGRGQGNEKLFF
.	TRBV27	TRBJ2-3	TRBD2	TGTGCCAGCAGTTATCCTTCGGGACTCCTGCGGGGGACGCAGTATTTT	CASSYPSGLLRGTQYF
.	TRBV28	TRBJ1-5	.	TGTGCCAGCACCAGAAACGGGGGCCTTTTCCAGGCCCAGCATTTT	CASTRNGGLFQAQHF
.	TRBV2	TRBJ2-7	.	TGTGCCAGCAGTGAGGAACGGGGTAGGAACGAGCAGTACTTC	CASSEERGRNEQYF
.	TRBV4-1	TRBJ2-7	.	TGCGCCAGCAGCCAAGACTGGGAAGACGAGCAGTACTTC	CASSQDWEDEQYF
.	TRBV30	TRBJ2-3	.	TGTGCCTGGCGAAACCAGGGGCGGAAAGATACGCAGTATTTT	CAWRNQGRKDTQYF
.	TRBV7-8	TRBJ2-7	.	TGTGCCAGCAGCCTCACTAGTTTCTACGAGCAGTACTTC	CASSLTSFYEQYF
.	TRBV14	TRBJ2-7	TRBD2	TGTGCCAGCAGCCAAGATCCCCGACTAGCGGGGGCCTACGAGCAGTACTTC	CASSQDPRLAGAYEQYF
.	TRBV27	TRBJ2-5	TRBD2	TGTGCCAGCTCTAAGGGACTAGCGTTGGAGACCCAGTACTTC	CASSKGLALETQYF
.	TRBV11-3	TRBJ2-7	.	TGTGCCAGCAGCTTATTGGGGACCTACGAGCAGTACTTC	CASSLLGTYEQYF
.	TRBV2	TRBJ2-7	.	TGTGCCAGCAGTGAAAATCGCCGCTTAGGGAACGAGCAGTACTTC	CASSENRRLGNEQYF
.	TRBV5-1	TRBJ2-1	TRBD2	TGCGCCAGCAGTCGGTTAGCGGGAGGACATACTGGTCCTTACAATGAGCAGTTCTTC	CASSRLAGGHTGPYNEQFF